This T cell receptor beta chain originates from a study of T cell repertoires in cytomegalovirus infection. Comment on this clonotype: Its antigen is not known.

TCRdb called the reads again in MiXCR, with one record for every CDR3 protein. The sample lists hundreds of thousands of distinct CDR3 sequences, less than 40% occurring once. The CDR3 loop spans 15 amino acids. With V trimmed by 9 bases and J by 5 bases, 10 bases remained unmatched. Per the germline V gene, CDR1 is KGHDR and CDR2 is SFDVKD. The V gene is TRBV24-1, the J gene TRBJ2-3; 10 nucleotides match TRBD2. The starting material was cultured CD8+ T cells from PBMCs, obtained from culture after CMV antigen stimulation. The receptor's source is a human donor in good health (CMV status not recorded). Some clones in this sample may be carry-over from other donors' samples. The CDR3 DNA reads as TGTGCCACCCGAGGACGGAGGACTAGCGGAGATACGCAGTATTTT. This encodes CATRGRRTSGDTQYF.